Following are 10 T cell receptor beta chains from one sample sequenced in a study of somatic mutations in cytotoxic T cells in rheumatoid arthritis. Only in-frame clones appear in the TCRdb table, and some are missing; sequencing was by immunoSEQ multiplex PCR. The sample contains 9,500 to 15,000 clones, over 80% of which appear only once. What was sequenced was CD8+ T cells sorted from blood. All receptors come from an older woman in good health.

This chain links TRBV9 with TRBJ1-4; weak D call: TRBD1 (5 bases). Trimming shortened V by 3 bases and J by 8 bases, and 17 bases separated the two germline ends. The germline V gene encodes CDR1 SGDLS and CDR2 YYNGEE. The CDR3 is 15 residues long. Here the CDR3 DNA reads TGTGCCAGCAGCGCAAGTCTGCAGGGAGGGGAAAAACTGTTTTTT. It specifies CASSASLQGGEKLFF.

The chain joins TRBV19 to TRBJ1-2; no reliable D call. CDR1 is LNHDA, CDR2 SQIVND, per germline (reference sequence). The ends were cut back, 1 base at V and 12 bases at J, with 12 bases in the middle. The CDR3 extends over 12 amino acids. The CDR3: CASSIGAEENTF. DNA for the CDR3: TGTGCCAGTAGTATAGGGGCGGAGGAGAACACCTTC.

This chain connects TRBV19 to TRBJ2-3; 11 nucleotides line up with TRBD2. J was trimmed by 3 bases and V by 4 bases; bases with no gene match: 9. CDR1 is LNHDA, CDR2 SQIVND, per germline (reference sequence). This CDR3 has 17 amino acids. The CDR3 is CASSTWGGLAETDTQYF. DNA for the CDR3: TGTGCCAGTAGTACCTGGGGGGGACTAGCGGAAACAGATACGCAGTATTTT.

V gene TRBV6-4 combines with J gene TRBJ2-3, with D possibly being TRBD1 (5 bases). The CDR3 extends over 15 amino acids. Germline V gene sequence: CDR1 MRHNA, CDR2 SNTAGT. V was clipped by 0 bases and J by 0 bases, with 7 bases between them. CDR3 bases: TGTGCCAGCAGTGACTCTCAGGGAAGCACAGATACGCAGTATTTT. Amino acid sequence: CASSDSQGSTDTQYF.

This clone has only one observation. This chain uses TRBV9 with TRBJ2-3, with TRBD2 matching over 9 bases. Germline V gene data show CDR1 as SGDLS and CDR2 as YYNGEE. CDR3 length equals 15 residues. Germline trimming cut 0 bases from V and 4 bases from J; bases unmatched to any gene: 3. The CDR3 coding sequence is TGTGCCAGCAGCGTAGCGGGACTAGCATCAGATACGCAGTATTTT. This gives the protein CASSVAGLASDTQYF.

The rearrangement links TRBV6-5 to TRBJ2-7; D unclear. The CDR3 is 13 residues long. Trimming removed 5 bases from V and 1 base from J, with 9 bases in between. Germline V CDR1 and CDR2: MNHEY, SVGAGI. In DNA form, the CDR3 reads TGTGCCAGCAGTGTCGGCGGTTCCTACGAGCAGTACTTC. Its translation is CASSVGGSYEQYF.

This rearrangement joins TRBV15 to TRBJ2-1; TRBD1 is a possible D gene (7 bases). The ends were cut back, 0 bases at V and 8 bases at J, with 14 bases in the middle. The CDR3 length is 15 residues. Germline assignment: CDR1 LNHNV and CDR2 YYDKDF (reference sequence). This CDR3 reads CATSREEGRGDEQFF. CDR3 DNA sequence: TGTGCCACCAGCAGAGAGGAGGGCAGGGGGGATGAGCAGTTCTTC.

This chain joins TRBV9 and TRBJ2-3; 7 bases are shared with TRBD1. The CDR3 loop spans 15 amino acids. The germline V gene has CDR1 SGDLS and CDR2 YYNGEE. Unmatched junction bases numbered 7, after V lost 4 bases and J lost 2 bases. The CDR3 spells CASSTTGTVTDTQYF. The CDR3 coding sequence is TGTGCCAGCAGCACCACCGGGACAGTCACAGATACGCAGTATTTT.

This clone was observed a single time. The genes are TRBV6-1 and TRBJ1-1; 11 nucleotides agree with TRBD1. The CDR3 consists of 15 residues. CDR1 MNHNS and CDR2 SASEGT come from the germline V gene. Trimming removed 5 bases from V and 6 bases from J; junction bases left unmatched: 8. CDR3 sequence (DNA): TGTGCCAGCAGTCAAGAACCGGGACAGGGGGCTGAAGCTTTCTTT. It is translated as CASSQEPGQGAEAFF.

The chain uses TRBV9 and TRBJ2-3; 7 nucleotides agree with TRBD1. The CDR3 has 16 residues. CDR1 and CDR2 (germline): SGDLS, YYNGEE. J gave up 2 bases and V 3 bases, and 9 bases lay outside the gene matches. CDR3 coding DNA: TGTGCCAGCAGCGAATCCGGGACAGTAAACACAGATACGCAGTATTTT. Translation gives CASSESGTVNTDTQYF.